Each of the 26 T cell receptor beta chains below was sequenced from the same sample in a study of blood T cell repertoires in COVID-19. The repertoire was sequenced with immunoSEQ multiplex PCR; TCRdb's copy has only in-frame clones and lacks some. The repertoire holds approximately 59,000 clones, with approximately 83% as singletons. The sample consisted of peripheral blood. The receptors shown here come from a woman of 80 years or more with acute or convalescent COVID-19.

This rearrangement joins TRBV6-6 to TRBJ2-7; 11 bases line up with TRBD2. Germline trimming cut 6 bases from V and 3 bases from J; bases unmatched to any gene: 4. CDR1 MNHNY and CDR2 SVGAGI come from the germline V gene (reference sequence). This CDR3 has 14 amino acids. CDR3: CASRFTSGGYEQYF. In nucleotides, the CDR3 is TGTGCCAGCAGGTTTACTAGCGGGGGCTACGAGCAGTACTTC.

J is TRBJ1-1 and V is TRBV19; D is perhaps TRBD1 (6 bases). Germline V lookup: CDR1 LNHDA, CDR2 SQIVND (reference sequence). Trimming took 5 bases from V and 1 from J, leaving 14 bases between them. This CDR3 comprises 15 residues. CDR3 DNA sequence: TGTGCCAGTAGTCTCGACAGGTCGCCGAACACTGAAGCTTTCTTT. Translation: CASSLDRSPNTEAFF.

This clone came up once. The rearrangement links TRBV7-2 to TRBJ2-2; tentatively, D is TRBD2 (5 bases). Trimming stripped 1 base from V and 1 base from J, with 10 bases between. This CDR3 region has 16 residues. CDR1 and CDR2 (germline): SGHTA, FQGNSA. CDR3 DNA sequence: TGTGCCAGCAGCTTAGGAGGGCACCTGAACACCGGGGAGCTGTTTTTT. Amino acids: CASSLGGHLNTGELFF.

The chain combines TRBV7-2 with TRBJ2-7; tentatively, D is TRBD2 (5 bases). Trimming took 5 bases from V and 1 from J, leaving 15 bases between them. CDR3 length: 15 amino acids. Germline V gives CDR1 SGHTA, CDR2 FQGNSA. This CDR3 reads CASSHSGKFSYEQYF. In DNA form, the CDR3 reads TGTGCCAGCAGCCACTCGGGAAAGTTTTCCTACGAGCAGTACTTC.

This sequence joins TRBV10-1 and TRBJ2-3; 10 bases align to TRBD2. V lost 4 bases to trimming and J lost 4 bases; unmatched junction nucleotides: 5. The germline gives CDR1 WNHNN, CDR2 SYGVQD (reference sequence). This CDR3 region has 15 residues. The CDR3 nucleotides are TGCGCCAGCAGTGGGTCTAGCGGGAGCGCAGATACGCAGTATTTT. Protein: CASSGSSGSADTQYF.

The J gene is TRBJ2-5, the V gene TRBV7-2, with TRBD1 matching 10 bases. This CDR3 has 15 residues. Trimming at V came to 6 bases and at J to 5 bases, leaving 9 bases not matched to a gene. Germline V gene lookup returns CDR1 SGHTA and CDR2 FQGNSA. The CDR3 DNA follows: TGTGCCAGCAGTTTTGAAAGACAGGGGGCCGAGACCCAGTACTTC. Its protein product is CASSFERQGAETQYF. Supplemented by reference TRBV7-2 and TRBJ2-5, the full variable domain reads GAGVSQSPSNKVTEKGKDVELRCDPISGHTALYWYRQSLGQGLEFLIYFQGNSAPDKSGLPSDRFSAERTGGSVSTLTIQRTQQEDSAVYLCASSFERQGAETQYFGPGTRLLVL.

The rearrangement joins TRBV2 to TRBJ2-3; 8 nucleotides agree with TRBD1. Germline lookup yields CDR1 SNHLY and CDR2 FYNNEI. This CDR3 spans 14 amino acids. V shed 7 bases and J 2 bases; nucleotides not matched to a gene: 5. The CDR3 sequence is CASTTGGFTDTQYF. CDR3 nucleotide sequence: TGTGCCAGCACCACAGGGGGTTTCACAGATACGCAGTATTTT.

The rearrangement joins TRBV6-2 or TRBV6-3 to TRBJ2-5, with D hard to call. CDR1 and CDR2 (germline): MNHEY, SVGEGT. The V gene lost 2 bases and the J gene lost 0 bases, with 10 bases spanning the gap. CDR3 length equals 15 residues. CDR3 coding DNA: TGTGCCAGCAGTTACGCTGCAGGCAACCAAGAGACCCAGTACTTC. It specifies CASSYAAGNQETQYF.

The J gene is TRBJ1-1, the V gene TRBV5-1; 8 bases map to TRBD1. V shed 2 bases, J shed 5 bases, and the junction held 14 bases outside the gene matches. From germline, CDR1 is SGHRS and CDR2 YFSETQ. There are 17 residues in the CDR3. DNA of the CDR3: TGCGCCAGCAGCTTCATTCCTATGCAGGGGGCGAGGACTGAAGCTTTCTTT. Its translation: CASSFIPMQGARTEAFF.

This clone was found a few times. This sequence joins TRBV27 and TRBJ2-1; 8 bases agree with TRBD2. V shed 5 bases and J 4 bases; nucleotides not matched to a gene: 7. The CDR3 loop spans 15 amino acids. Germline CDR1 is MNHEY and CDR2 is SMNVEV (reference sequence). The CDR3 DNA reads TGTGCCAGCAGTCCCGTGGCGGGGGGATACAATGAGCAGTTCTTC. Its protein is CASSPVAGGYNEQFF.

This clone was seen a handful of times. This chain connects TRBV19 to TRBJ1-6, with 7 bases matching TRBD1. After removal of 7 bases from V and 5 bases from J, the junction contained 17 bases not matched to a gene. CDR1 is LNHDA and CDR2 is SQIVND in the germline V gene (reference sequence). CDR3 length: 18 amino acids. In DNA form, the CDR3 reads TGTGCCAGTACTGAGGGACAGAATGAAGAGAAGAATAATTCACCCCTCCACTTT. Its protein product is CASTEGQNEEKNNSPLHF. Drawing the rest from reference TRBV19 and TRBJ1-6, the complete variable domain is DGGITQSPKYLFRKEGQNVTLSCEQNLNHDAMYWYRQDPGQGLRLIYYSQIVNDFQKGDIAEGYSVSREKKESFPLTVTSAQKNPTAFYLCASTEGQNEEKNNSPLHFGNGTRLTVT.

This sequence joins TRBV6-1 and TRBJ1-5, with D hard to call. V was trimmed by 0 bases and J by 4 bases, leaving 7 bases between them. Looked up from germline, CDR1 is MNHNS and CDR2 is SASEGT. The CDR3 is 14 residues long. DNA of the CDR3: TGTGCCAGCAGTGAAGCGACCAGGAATCAGCCCCAGCATTTT. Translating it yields CASSEATRNQPQHF.

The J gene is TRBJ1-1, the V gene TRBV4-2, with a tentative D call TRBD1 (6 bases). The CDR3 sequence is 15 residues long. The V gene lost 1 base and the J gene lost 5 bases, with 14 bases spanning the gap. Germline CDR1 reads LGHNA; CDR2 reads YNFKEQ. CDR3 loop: CASSQGPGEGTEAFF. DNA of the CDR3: TGTGCCAGCAGCCAAGGGCCAGGGGAGGGGACTGAAGCTTTCTTT.

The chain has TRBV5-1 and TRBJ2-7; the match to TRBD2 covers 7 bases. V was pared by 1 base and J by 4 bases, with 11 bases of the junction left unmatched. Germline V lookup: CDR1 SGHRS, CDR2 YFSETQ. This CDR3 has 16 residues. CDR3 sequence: CASSLNAGTTIYEQYF. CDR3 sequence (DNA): TGCGCCAGCAGCTTGAACGCCGGGACTACTATTTACGAGCAGTACTTC.

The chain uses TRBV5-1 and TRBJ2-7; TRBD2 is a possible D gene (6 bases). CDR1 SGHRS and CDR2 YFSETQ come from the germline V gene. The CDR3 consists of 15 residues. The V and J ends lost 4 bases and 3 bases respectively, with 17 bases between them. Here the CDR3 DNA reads TGCGCCAGCAGCAACAGTCTCCCAGCGGGCTACGAGCAGTACTTC. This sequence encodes CASSNSLPAGYEQYF.

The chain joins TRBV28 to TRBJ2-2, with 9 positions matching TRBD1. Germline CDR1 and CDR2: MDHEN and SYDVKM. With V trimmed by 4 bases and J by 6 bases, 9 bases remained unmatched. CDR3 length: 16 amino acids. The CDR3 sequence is CASSWGRDRVPGELFF. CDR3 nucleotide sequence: TGTGCCAGCAGTTGGGGACGGGACAGGGTCCCCGGGGAGCTGTTTTTT.

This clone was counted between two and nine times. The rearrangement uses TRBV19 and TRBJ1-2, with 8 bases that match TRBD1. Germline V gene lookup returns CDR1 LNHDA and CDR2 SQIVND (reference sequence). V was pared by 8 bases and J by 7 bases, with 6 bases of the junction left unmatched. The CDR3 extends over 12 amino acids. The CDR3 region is CASRQGAGGYTF. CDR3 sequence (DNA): TGTGCCAGTCGGCAGGGGGCAGGTGGCTACACCTTC.

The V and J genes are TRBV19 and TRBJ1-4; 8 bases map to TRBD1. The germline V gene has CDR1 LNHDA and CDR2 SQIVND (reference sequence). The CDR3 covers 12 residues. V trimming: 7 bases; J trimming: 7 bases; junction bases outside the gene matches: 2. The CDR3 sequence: CASIGTGEKLFF. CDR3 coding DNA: TGTGCCAGTATAGGGACAGGTGAAAAACTGTTTTTT.

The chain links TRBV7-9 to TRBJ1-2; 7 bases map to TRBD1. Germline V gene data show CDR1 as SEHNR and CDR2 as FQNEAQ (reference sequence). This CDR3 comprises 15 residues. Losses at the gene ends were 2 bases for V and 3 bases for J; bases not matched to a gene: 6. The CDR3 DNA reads TGTGCCAGCAGCTTACCAAACGGACAGGACTATGGCTACACCTTC. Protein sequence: CASSLPNGQDYGYTF.

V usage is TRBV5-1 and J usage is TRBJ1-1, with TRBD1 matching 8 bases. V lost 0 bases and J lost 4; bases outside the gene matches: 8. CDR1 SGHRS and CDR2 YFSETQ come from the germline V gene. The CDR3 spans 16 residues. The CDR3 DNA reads TGCGCCAGCAGCTTGGTACCTCAGGGGGCGGTCACTGAAGCTTTCTTT. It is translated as CASSLVPQGAVTEAFF.

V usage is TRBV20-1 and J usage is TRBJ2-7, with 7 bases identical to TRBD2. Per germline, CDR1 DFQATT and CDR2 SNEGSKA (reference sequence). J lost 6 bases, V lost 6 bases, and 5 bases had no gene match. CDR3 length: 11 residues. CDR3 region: CSARLAAEQYF. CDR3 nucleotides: TGCAGTGCGCGACTAGCTGCCGAGCAGTACTTC.

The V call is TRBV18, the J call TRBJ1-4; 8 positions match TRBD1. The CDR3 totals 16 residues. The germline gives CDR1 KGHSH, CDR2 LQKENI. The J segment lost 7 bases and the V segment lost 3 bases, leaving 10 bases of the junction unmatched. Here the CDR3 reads CASSPQTGVDIEKLFF. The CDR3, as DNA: TGTGCCAGCTCACCCCAGACAGGGGTTGATATTGAAAAACTGTTTTTT.

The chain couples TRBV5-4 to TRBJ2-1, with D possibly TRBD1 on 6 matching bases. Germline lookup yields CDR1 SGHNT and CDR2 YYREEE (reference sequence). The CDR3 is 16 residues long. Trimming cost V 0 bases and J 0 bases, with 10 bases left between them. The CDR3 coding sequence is TGTGCCAGCAGCTTGGGGGGACAAACCTCCTACAATGAGCAGTTCTTC. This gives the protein CASSLGGQTSYNEQFF.

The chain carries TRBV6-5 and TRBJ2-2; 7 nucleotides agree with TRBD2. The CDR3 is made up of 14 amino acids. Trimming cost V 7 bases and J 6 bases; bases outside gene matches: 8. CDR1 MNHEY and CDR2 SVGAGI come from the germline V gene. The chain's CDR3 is CASTLELAAGELFF. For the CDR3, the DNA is TGTGCCAGCACTCTAGAGCTAGCGGCCGGGGAGCTGTTTTTT.

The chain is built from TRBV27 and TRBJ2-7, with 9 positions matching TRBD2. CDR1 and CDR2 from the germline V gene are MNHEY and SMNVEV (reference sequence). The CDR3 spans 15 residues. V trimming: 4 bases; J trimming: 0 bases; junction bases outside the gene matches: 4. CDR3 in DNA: TGTGCCAGCAGTTCTCTGACTAGCGGCTCCTACGAGCAGTACTTC. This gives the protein CASSSLTSGSYEQYF.

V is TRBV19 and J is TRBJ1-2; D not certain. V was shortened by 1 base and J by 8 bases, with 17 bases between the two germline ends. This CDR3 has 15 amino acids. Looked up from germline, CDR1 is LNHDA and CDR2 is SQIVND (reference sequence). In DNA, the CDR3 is TGTGCCAGTAGTATAGGCCCTCGGGATATTCACGGCTACACCTTC. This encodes CASSIGPRDIHGYTF. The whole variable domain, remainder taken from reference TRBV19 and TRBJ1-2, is DGGITQSPKYLFRKEGQNVTLSCEQNLNHDAMYWYRQDPGQGLRLIYYSQIVNDFQKGDIAEGYSVSREKKESFPLTVTSAQKNPTAFYLCASSIGPRDIHGYTFGSGTRLTVV.